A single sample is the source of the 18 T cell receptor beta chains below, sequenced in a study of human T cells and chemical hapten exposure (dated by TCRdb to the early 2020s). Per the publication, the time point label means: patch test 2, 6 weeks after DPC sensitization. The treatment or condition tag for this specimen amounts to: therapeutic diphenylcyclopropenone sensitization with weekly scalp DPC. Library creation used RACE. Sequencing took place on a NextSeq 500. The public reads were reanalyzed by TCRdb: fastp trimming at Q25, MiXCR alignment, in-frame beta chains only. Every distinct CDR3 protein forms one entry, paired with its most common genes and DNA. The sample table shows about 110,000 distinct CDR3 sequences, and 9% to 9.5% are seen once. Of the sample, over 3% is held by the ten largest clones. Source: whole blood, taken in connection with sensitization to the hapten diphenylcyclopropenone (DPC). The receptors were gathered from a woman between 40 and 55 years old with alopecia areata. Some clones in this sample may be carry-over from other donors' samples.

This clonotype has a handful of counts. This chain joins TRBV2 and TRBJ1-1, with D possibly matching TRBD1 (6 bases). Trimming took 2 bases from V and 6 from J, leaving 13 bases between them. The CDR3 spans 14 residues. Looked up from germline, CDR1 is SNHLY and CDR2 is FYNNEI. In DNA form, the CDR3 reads TGTGCCAGCAGTGAACGCGGGGGCTACGCTGAAGCTTTCTTT. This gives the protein CASSERGGYAEAFF.

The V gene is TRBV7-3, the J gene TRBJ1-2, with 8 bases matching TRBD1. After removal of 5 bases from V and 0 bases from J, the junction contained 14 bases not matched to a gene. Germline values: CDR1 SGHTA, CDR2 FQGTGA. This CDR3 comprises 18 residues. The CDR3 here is CASSLDPRGRGANYGYTF. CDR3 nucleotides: TGTGCCAGCAGCCTCGACCCCAGGGGGCGGGGAGCTAACTATGGCTACACCTTC.

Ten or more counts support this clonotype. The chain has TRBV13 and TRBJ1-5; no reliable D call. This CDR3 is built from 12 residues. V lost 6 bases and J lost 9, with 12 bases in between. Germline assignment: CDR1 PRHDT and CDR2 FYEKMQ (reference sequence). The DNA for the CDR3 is TGTGCCAGCAGTCTTGGTAGCGGGCCCCAGCATTTT. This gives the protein CASSLGSGPQHF.

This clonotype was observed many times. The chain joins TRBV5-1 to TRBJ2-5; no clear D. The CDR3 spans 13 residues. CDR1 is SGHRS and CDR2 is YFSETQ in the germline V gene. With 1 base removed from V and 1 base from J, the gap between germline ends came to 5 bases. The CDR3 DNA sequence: TGCGCCAGCAGCTTGAACCCCCAAGAGACCCAGTACTTC. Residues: CASSLNPQETQYF.

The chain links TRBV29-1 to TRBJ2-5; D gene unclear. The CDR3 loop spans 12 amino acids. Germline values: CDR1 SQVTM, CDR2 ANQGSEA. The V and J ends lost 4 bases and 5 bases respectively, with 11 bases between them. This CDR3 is CSVAPTTETQYF. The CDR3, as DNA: TGCAGCGTTGCACCGACCACCGAGACCCAGTACTTC.

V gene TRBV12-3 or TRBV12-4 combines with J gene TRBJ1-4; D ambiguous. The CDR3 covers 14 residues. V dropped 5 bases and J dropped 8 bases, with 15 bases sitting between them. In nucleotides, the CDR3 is TGTGCCAGCAGTGTGGCGGGCGCGAGGGAAAAACTGTTTTTT. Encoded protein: CASSVAGAREKLFF.

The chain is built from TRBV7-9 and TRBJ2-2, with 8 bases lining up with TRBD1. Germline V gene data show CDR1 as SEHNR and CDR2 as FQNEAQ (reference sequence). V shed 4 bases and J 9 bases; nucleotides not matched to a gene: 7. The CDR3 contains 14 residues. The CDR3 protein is CASSSQGAVRELFF. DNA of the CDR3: TGTGCCAGCAGCTCTCAGGGGGCCGTCAGGGAGCTGTTTTTT.

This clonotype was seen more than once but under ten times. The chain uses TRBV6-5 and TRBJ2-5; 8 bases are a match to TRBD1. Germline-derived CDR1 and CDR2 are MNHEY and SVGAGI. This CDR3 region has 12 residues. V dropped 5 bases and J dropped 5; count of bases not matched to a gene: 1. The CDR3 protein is CASSRQGETQYF. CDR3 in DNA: TGTGCCAGCAGTAGACAGGGGGAGACCCAGTACTTC.

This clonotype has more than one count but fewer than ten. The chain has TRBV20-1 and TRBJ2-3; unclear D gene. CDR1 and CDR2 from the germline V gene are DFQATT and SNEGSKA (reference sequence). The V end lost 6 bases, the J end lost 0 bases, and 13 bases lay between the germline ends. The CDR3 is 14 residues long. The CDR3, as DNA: TGCAGTGCCGATTATTCCCCTAGCACAGATACGCAGTATTTT. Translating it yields CSADYSPSTDTQYF.

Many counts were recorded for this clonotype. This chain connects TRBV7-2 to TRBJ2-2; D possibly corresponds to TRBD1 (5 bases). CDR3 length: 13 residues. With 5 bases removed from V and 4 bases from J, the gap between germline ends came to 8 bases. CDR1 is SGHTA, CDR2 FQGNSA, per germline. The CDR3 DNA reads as TGTGCCAGCAGCCCCCAGGGCACCGGGGAGCTGTTTTTT. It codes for CASSPQGTGELFF.

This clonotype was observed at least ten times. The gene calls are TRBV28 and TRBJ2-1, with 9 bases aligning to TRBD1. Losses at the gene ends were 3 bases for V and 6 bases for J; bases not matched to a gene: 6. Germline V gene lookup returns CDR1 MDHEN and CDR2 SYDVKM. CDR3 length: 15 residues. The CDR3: CASSLWGTGSNEQFF. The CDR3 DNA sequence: TGTGCCAGCAGTTTGTGGGGGACAGGGAGCAATGAGCAGTTCTTC.

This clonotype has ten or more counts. CDR3 sequence (DNA): TGCAGTGCGGAAAGAGGGGCTGGGACAGCTCCTAATGAGCAGTTCTTC. This sequence encodes CSAERGAGTAPNEQFF. The chain is built from TRBV20-1 and TRBJ2-1; 7 positions match TRBD1. Germline CDR1 reads DFQATT; CDR2 reads SNEGSKA (reference sequence). The V and J ends lost 6 bases and 7 bases, in that order; junction bases with no gene match: 18. The CDR3 is 16 residues long.

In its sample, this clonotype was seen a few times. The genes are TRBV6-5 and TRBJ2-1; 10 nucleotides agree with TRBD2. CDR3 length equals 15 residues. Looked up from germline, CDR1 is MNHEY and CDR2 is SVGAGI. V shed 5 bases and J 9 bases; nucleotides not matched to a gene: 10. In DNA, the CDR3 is TGTGCCAGCAGTGGGCAAGCGGGGGGGCCGATTGAGCAGTTCTTC. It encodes CASSGQAGGPIEQFF.

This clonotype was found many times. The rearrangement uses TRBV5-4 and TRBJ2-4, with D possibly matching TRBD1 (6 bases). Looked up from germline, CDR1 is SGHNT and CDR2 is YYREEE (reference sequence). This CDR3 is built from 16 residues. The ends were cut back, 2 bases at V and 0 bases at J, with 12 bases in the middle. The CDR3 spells CASSFPGQLAKNIQYF. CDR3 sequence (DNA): TGTGCCAGCAGCTTCCCGGGACAACTAGCCAAAAACATTCAGTACTTC.

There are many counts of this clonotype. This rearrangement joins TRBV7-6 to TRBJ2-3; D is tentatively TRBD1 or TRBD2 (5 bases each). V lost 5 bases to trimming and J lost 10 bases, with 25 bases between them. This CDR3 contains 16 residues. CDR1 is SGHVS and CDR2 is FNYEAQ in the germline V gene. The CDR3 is CASSPLVKTRGRPQYF. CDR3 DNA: TGTGCCAGCAGCCCGCTAGTGAAGACCCGGGGCCGGCCGCAGTATTTT.

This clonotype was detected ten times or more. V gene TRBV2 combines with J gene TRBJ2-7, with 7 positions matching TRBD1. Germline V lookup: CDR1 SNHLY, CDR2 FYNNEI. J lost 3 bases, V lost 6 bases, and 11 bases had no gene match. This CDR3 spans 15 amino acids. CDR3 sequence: CASRRGQVGDYEQYF. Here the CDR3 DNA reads TGTGCCAGCAGACGCGGACAGGTTGGAGACTACGAGCAGTACTTC.

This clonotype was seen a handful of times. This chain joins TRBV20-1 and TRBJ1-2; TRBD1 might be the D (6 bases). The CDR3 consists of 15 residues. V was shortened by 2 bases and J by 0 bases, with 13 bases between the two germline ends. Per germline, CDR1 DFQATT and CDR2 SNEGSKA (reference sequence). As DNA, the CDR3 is TGCAGTGCTAGACCGACGGGGGCCGCTAACTATGGCTACACCTTC. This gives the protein CSARPTGAANYGYTF.

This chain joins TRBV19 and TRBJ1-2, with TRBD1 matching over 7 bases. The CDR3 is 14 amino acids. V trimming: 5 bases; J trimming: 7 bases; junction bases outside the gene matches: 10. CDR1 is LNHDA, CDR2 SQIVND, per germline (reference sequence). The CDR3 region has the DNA TGTGCCAGTAGTGCAGGGGGACACTCGAGTGGCTACACCTTC. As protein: CASSAGGHSSGYTF.